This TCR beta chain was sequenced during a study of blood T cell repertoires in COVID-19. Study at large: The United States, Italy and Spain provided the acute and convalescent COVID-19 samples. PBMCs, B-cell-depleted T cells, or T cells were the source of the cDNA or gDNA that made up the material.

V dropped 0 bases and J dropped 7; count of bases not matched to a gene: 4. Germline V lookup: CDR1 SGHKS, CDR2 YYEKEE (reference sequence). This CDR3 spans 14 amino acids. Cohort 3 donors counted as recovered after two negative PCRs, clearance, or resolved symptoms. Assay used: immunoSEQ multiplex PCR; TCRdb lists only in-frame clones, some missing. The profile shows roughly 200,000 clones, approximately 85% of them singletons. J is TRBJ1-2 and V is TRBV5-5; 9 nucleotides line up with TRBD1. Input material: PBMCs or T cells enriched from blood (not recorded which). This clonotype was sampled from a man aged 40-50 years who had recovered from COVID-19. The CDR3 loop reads CASSLGTGVGGYTF. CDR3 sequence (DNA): TGTGCCAGCAGCTTGGGGACAGGGGTTGGTGGCTACACCTTC.